This T cell receptor beta chain was retrieved from a study of CD8+CD57+ T cells in acquired aplastic anemia. Looking at the study overall: Mean yield of DNA from sorted CD4+ and CD8+ cells was about 3.2 ug.

The sequenced patients had an expansion of CD8+CD57+ cells seen by flow cytometry. Profiles of TCR beta VDJ and CDR3 were generated from a genomic DNA template. TCRdb processed the reads anew with MiXCR; each CDR3 protein has one entry. The sample records roughly 160,000 distinct CDR3 sequences, around 48% being singletons. The length of the CDR3 is 16 residues. Germline V gene lookup returns CDR1 SGHRS and CDR2 YFSETQ. V lost 3 bases and J 1 base, leaving 16 bases between the germline ends. The specimen was sorted CD4+, CD8+, or CD8+CD57+ T cells (not recorded which) from PBMCs. The V and J genes are TRBV5-1 and TRBJ2-5; D not resolved. The clonotype comes from a human donor with aplastic anemia. The CDR3 DNA reads as TGCGCCAGCAGCTCACCACAAGTCCGGACCCAAGAGACCCAGTACTTC. Translating it yields CASSSPQVRTQETQYF.